The 16 T cell receptor beta chains presented below share a single source sample, sequenced in a study of T cell repertoires in cytomegalovirus infection. Which antigens these TCRs recognize remains unknown. TCRdb redid the calling of the reads with MiXCR, one entry per CDR3 protein. The table shows about half a million distinct CDR3 sequences, with approximately 42% occurring only once. The material sequenced was cultured PBMCs, taken from culture after CMV antigen stimulation. Source of these receptors: a human donor in good health (CMV status not recorded). Some clones in this sample may be carry-over from other donors' samples.

This clonotype was observed a handful of times. This chain connects TRBV28 to TRBJ2-7, with no clear D. In germline, CDR1 is MDHEN, CDR2 SYDVKM. The CDR3 extends over 13 amino acids. V gave up 4 bases and J gave up 3 bases, with 10 bases separating them. CDR3 in DNA: TGTGCCAGCAGTTCATTGGATAACTACGAGCAGTACTTC. Its translation is CASSSLDNYEQYF.

This clonotype was counted between two and nine times. The rearrangement uses TRBV7-6 and TRBJ2-1; possibly TRBD1 for D (6 bases). V lost 3 bases to trimming and J lost 0 bases, with 24 bases between them. Germline V CDR1 and CDR2: SGHVS, FNYEAQ. The CDR3 is 20 residues long. This chain's CDR3 is CASSFSLETGDSSSYNEQFF. The DNA for the CDR3 is TGTGCCAGCAGCTTTTCCCTCGAGACAGGCGATTCTAGCTCCTACAATGAGCAGTTCTTC.

The V call is TRBV7-6, the J call TRBJ2-7; the D gene is possibly TRBD2 (6 bases). Per the germline V gene, CDR1 is SGHVS and CDR2 is FNYEAQ. V was pared by 5 bases and J by 7 bases, with 18 bases between. CDR3 size: 14 residues. The CDR3 DNA reads as TGTGCCAGCAGCCTGGAGGGGCGCCCTGGGGAGCAGTACTTC. This codes for CASSLEGRPGEQYF.

This clonotype has only a few counts. The chain carries TRBV28 and TRBJ1-1; 7 nucleotides line up with TRBD1. V lost 1 base and J lost 7; bases outside the gene matches: 15. Germline V CDR1 and CDR2: MDHEN, SYDVKM. The CDR3 totals 17 residues. The CDR3: CASSLLGTVAFGYEAFF. Here the CDR3 DNA reads TGTGCCAGCAGTTTATTAGGGACAGTCGCCTTCGGGTATGAAGCTTTCTTT.

This clonotype was counted a few times. The CDR3 reads CASGTSGIETQYF. CDR3 bases: TGTGCCAGTGGGACTAGCGGGATCGAGACCCAGTACTTC. This chain uses TRBV6-2 or TRBV6-3 with TRBJ2-5; 13 nucleotides line up with TRBD2. V dropped 9 bases and J dropped 5; count of bases not matched to a gene: 3. The germline V gene encodes CDR1 MNHEY and CDR2 SVGEGT. The CDR3 has 13 residues.

This clonotype turned up a few times. This sequence joins TRBV7-9 and TRBJ1-1; perhaps TRBD1 as D (6 bases). CDR3 length equals 15 residues. CDR1 is SEHNR, CDR2 FQNEAQ, per germline (reference sequence). V lost 3 bases and J 4 bases, leaving 15 bases between the germline ends. The CDR3 DNA is TGTGCCAGCAGCTTGGGGCACAGGGTGCGCACTGAAGCTTTCTTT. Translating gives CASSLGHRVRTEAFF.

The CDR3 is CASSSRLGRGSKETQYF. The CDR3 nucleotides read TGTGCCAGCAGTTCCCGGCTCGGGAGAGGGTCGAAAGAGACCCAGTACTTC. The chain uses TRBV6-8 and TRBJ2-5, with a possible D match to TRBD2 (6 bases). Germline V lookup: CDR1 MNHGY, CDR2 SAAAGT. The CDR3 runs to 17 residues. V lost 4 bases to trimming and J lost 3 bases, with 21 bases between them.

This clonotype has just a few counts. The chain has TRBV6-1 and TRBJ1-1; D ambiguous. V was shortened by 2 bases and J by 2 bases, with 9 bases between the two germline ends. CDR1 and CDR2 from the germline V gene are MNHNS and SASEGT. The CDR3 covers 14 residues. The CDR3 DNA reads TGTGCCAGCAGTGAATTTCACATCAACACTGAAGCTTTCTTT. Amino acids: CASSEFHINTEAFF.

CDR3 loop: CASSPQEGGVVTDTQYF. In DNA, the CDR3 is TGTGCCAGCAGCCCCCAGGAGGGGGGAGTCGTCACAGATACGCAGTATTTT. V usage is TRBV7-8 and J usage is TRBJ2-3; D possibly matches TRBD1 or TRBD2 (6 bases each). The CDR3 is made up of 17 amino acids. Germline V lookup: CDR1 SGHVS, CDR2 FQNEAQ. V was shortened by 5 bases and J by 2 bases, with 20 bases between the two germline ends.

This clonotype was picked up a small number of times. The chain couples TRBV7-6 to TRBJ2-1; tentatively, D is TRBD1 (6 bases). Germline CDR1 and CDR2: SGHVS and FNYEAQ. The V and J ends lost 2 bases and 7 bases respectively, with 18 bases between them. This CDR3 contains 16 residues. CDR3: CASSLPRGPSLNEQFF. CDR3 nucleotide sequence: TGTGCCAGCAGCTTACCCAGGGGACCCTCGTTGAATGAGCAGTTCTTC.

This clonotype was found a few times. The genes are TRBV7-2 and TRBJ2-7; 7 bases line up with TRBD1. The germline V gene has CDR1 SGHTA and CDR2 FQGNSA. The CDR3 contains 15 residues. Losses at the gene ends were 1 base for V and 2 bases for J; bases not matched to a gene: 5. The CDR3 DNA reads as TGTGCCAGCAGCTTAGAGGGGGCTACTACCTACGAGCAGTACTTC. It translates to CASSLEGATTYEQYF.

This clonotype has only one observation. This chain uses TRBV19 with TRBJ1-2; a possible D gene is TRBD1 (5 bases). Germline CDR1 LNHDA, CDR2 SQIVND (reference sequence). The length of the CDR3 is 14 residues. V lost 5 bases and J lost 2, with 12 bases in between. Here the CDR3 reads CASSSTGRNYGYTF. CDR3 in DNA: TGTGCCAGTAGTTCTACGGGACGGAACTATGGCTACACCTTC.

This chain joins TRBV6-5 and TRBJ2-2, with D perhaps TRBD1 or TRBD2 (5 bases each). Germline V CDR1 and CDR2: MNHEY, SVGAGI. V dropped 6 bases and J dropped 2 bases, with 19 bases sitting between them. The CDR3 sequence is 17 residues long. The CDR3 sequence is CASRGARGVRNTGELFF. The CDR3 bases are TGTGCCAGCAGGGGAGCGAGAGGGGTCCGCAACACCGGGGAGCTGTTTTTT.

This rearrangement joins TRBV7-6 to TRBJ2-5, with a weak D call TRBD2 (6 bases). Germline-derived CDR1 and CDR2 are SGHVS and FNYEAQ. This CDR3 is 15 amino acids long. Trimming removed 2 bases from V and 5 bases from J, with 15 bases in between. The CDR3 coding sequence is TGTGCCAGCAGCTTACGGGGGACGCCCCCGGAGACCCAGTACTTC. Translating it yields CASSLRGTPPETQYF.

This chain connects TRBV4-3 to TRBJ2-5; 8 bases agree with TRBD2. This CDR3 spans 18 amino acids. V gave up 0 bases and J gave up 5 bases; unmatched junction bases: 14. Germline values: CDR1 LGHNA, CDR2 YSLEER. This CDR3 is CASSQESPGGVLGETQYF. In DNA form, the CDR3 reads TGCGCCAGCAGCCAAGAGTCCCCGGGAGGGGTCCTAGGGGAGACCCAGTACTTC.

Only a few counts were recorded for this clonotype. The chain links TRBV4-3 to TRBJ2-5; 8 bases are shared with TRBD2. Per the germline V gene, CDR1 is LGHNA and CDR2 is YSLEER. V lost 4 bases, J lost 2 bases, and 6 bases stayed unmatched. The CDR3 sequence is 15 residues long. The CDR3 DNA sequence: TGCGCCAGCAGCCTAGCGGGATGGGGTCAAGAGACCCAGTACTTC. It codes for CASSLAGWGQETQYF.